Below are 11 T cell receptor beta chains sequenced from a single sample in a study of regulatory T cells in long-lasting Graves disease. Libraries of TCR beta came from iRepertoire HTBI primers plus Arm-PCR of CDR3 regions. TCRdb analysed the multiplex PCR reads with MiXCR anew, one entry per CDR3 protein. Of about 300,000 distinct CDR3 sequences listed, 15% to 20% are singletons. The time point denotes: newly diagnosed GD, antithyroid drugs for less than 3 months. Construction of the TCR library relied on RNA isolated from PBMCs. The sequencing used peripheral blood mononuclear cells (PBMCs), collected at new diagnosis, from a patient treated with antithyroid drugs. Receptor source: a female donor with Graves disease.

This clonotype was seen many times. V usage is TRBV11-2 and J usage is TRBJ1-2; D uncertain. This CDR3 is built from 12 residues. CDR1 is SGHAT, CDR2 FQNNGV, per germline. V shed 7 bases and J shed 8 bases, with 14 bases lying between them. The CDR3 region is CASTTTAGGYTF. In DNA form, the CDR3 reads TGTGCCAGCACCACCACCGCGGGCGGCTACACCTTC.

This clonotype was detected many times. The chain is built from TRBV2 and TRBJ1-5, with unresolved D. This CDR3 is 14 amino acids long. Germline V gives CDR1 SNHLY, CDR2 FYNNEI. Deletions cut 8 bases from V and 0 bases from J, with 11 bases between. The CDR3 coding sequence is TGTGCCAGCCACACGGGTTATAGCAATCAGCCCCAGCATTTT. Its translation is CASHTGYSNQPQHF.

A few counts support this clonotype. The rearrangement uses TRBV29-1 and TRBJ2-7, with 11 nucleotides matching TRBD1. Unmatched junction bases numbered 9, after V lost 8 bases and J lost 6 bases. Germline V gene sequence: CDR1 SQVTM, CDR2 ANQGSEA. CDR3 length equals 13 residues. CDR3: CSTGQGATREQYF. In DNA, the CDR3 is TGCAGCACCGGACAGGGGGCGACGCGCGAGCAGTACTTC.

This clonotype was counted ten times or more. J is TRBJ2-1 and V is TRBV12-3 or TRBV12-4; maybe TRBD2 (7 bases). The CDR3 is 14 amino acids. V was trimmed by 6 bases and J by 4 bases, leaving 13 bases between them. The CDR3 sequence: CASREGGGYNEQFF. CDR3 sequence (DNA): TGTGCCAGCAGAGAGGGGGGGGGATACAATGAGCAGTTCTTC.

This clonotype was seen many times. The chain recombines TRBV2 with TRBJ2-1; perhaps TRBD2 as D (5 bases). Deletions cut 6 bases from V and 3 bases from J, with 15 bases between. This CDR3 comprises 15 residues. From germline, CDR1 is SNHLY and CDR2 FYNNEI. The CDR3 protein is CASRGMAGLYNEQFF. CDR3 DNA: TGTGCCAGCAGGGGTATGGCGGGCCTCTACAATGAGCAGTTCTTC.

With regard to this clonotype: Being one base from a much bigger clone, this may be a read error. The V gene is TRBV12-3 or TRBV12-4, the J gene TRBJ2-5; 7 nucleotides match TRBD2. The length of the CDR3 is 18 residues. CDR3 region: CASSLKGGLEPPRREQLF. The CDR3 DNA reads as TGTGCCAGCAGTTTAAAGGGCGGACTAGAACCACCTCGGAGGGAGCAGCTCTTC.

Ten or more counts support this clonotype. This chain joins TRBV6-1 and TRBJ1-1, with D unclear. Per the germline V gene, CDR1 is MNHNS and CDR2 is SASEGT. This CDR3 has 13 amino acids. Trimming removed 7 bases at V and 0 bases at J, with 9 bases between. The CDR3 loop is CASNLRVNTEAFF. CDR3 coding DNA: TGTGCCAGCAACCTACGGGTGAACACTGAAGCTTTCTTT.

This clonotype was recorded at least ten times. The chain recombines TRBV19 with TRBJ1-2; maybe TRBD1 (5 bases). Germline-derived CDR1 and CDR2 are LNHDA and SQIVND (reference sequence). The CDR3 sequence is 16 residues long. The V gene lost 1 base and the J gene lost 2 bases, with 14 bases spanning the gap. The CDR3 region has the DNA TGTGCCAGTAGTATAGTCGGGCAGGGCCAAAACTATGGCTACACCTTC. Translated: CASSIVGQGQNYGYTF.

In its sample, this clonotype was seen many times. The rearrangement joins TRBV7-9 to TRBJ2-7; weak D call: TRBD1 (6 bases). Looked up from germline, CDR1 is SEHNR and CDR2 is FQNEAQ (reference sequence). The CDR3 loop spans 16 amino acids. V dropped 2 bases and J dropped 5 bases, with 19 bases sitting between them. The CDR3 here is CASSLNPHDRLHEQYF. Here the CDR3 DNA reads TGTGCCAGCAGCTTAAACCCCCACGACAGGCTCCACGAGCAGTACTTC. Full variable domain (outside the CDR3, taken from reference TRBV7-9 and TRBJ2-7): DTGVSQNPRHKITKRGQNVTFRCDPISEHNRLYWYRQTLGQGPEFLTYFQNEAQLEKSRLLSDRFSAERPKGSFSTLEIQRTEQGDSAMYLCASSLNPHDRLHEQYFGPGTRLTVT.

Many counts were recorded for this clonotype. The CDR3 sequence: CASSPGKFYEQYF. As DNA, the CDR3 is TGTGCCAGCTCACCCGGCAAGTTCTACGAGCAGTACTTC. The chain recombines TRBV18 with TRBJ2-7; D is uncertain. V lost 3 bases, J lost 3 bases, and 9 bases lay in between. CDR3 length: 13 residues. From germline, CDR1 is KGHSH and CDR2 LQKENI.

This clonotype was seen a handful of times. The genes are TRBV19 and TRBJ2-7; 7 nucleotides line up with TRBD2. V lost 3 bases to trimming and J lost 9 bases; unmatched junction nucleotides: 14. CDR3 length equals 15 residues. CDR1 and CDR2 (germline): LNHDA, SQIVND (reference sequence). The CDR3 spells CASSILGGVSSRQYF. In DNA, the CDR3 is TGTGCCAGTAGTATCCTTGGGGGGGTTTCATCTCGGCAGTACTTC.